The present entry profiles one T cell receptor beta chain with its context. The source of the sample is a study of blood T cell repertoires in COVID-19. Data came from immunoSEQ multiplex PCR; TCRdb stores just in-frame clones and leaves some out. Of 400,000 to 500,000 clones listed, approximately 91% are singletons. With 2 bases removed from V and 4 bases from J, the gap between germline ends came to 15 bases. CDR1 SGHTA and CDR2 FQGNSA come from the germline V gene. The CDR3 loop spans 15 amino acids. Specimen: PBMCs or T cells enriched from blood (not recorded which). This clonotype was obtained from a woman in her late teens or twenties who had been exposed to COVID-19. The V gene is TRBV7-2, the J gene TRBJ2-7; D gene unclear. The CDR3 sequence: CASSLSFALGYEQYF. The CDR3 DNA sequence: TGTGCCAGCAGCTTATCGTTTGCTCTCGGGTACGAGCAGTACTTC.